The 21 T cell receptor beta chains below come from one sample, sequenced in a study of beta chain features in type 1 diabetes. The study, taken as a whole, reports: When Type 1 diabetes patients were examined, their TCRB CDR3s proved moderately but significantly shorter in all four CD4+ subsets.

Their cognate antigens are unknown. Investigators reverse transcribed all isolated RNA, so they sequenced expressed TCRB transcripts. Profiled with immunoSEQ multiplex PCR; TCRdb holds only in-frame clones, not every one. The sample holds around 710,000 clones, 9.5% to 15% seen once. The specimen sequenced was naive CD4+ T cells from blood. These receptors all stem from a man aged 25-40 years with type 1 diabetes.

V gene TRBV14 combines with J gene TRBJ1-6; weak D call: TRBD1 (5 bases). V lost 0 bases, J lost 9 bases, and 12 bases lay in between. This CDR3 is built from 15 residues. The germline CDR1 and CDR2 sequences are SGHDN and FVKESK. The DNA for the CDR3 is TGTGCCAGCAGCCAAGAGTGGACCACAGGTTCACCCCTCCACTTT. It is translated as CASSQEWTTGSPLHF.

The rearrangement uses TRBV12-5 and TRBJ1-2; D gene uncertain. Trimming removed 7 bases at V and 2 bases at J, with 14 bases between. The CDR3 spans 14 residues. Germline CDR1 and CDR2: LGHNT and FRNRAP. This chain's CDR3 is CASVQDFPNYGYTF. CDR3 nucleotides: TGTGCTAGTGTCCAAGATTTTCCGAACTATGGCTACACCTTC.

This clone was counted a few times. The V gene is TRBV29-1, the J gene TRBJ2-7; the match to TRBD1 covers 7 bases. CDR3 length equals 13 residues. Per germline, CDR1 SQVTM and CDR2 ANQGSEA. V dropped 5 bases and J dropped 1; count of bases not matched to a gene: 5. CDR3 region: CSVRTGTSYEQYF. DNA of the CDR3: TGCAGCGTTAGGACAGGAACGTCCTACGAGCAGTACTTC.

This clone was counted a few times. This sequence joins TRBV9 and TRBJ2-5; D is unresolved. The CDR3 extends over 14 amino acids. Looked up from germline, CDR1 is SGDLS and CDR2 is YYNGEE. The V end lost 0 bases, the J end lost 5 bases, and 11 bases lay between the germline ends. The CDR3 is CASSVVATEETQYF. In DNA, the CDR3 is TGTGCCAGCAGCGTAGTCGCGACGGAGGAGACCCAGTACTTC.

DNA of the CDR3: TGTGCCAGCAGCCGCACAGGGGGCGAGAACACCGGGGAGCTGTTTTTT. Translation: CASSRTGGENTGELFF. This chain links TRBV14 with TRBJ2-2; TRBD1 agrees at 9 bases. CDR3 length equals 16 residues. Germline trimming cut 4 bases from V and 1 base from J; bases unmatched to any gene: 4. Per the germline V gene, CDR1 is SGHDN and CDR2 is FVKESK.

The CDR3 DNA is TGTGCCAGCAGCGTAGCGCCTAGCGGGGTTTCCGGGGAGCTGTTTTTT. Protein: CASSVAPSGVSGELFF. The V gene is TRBV9, the J gene TRBJ2-2, with 9 bases fitting TRBD2. The germline gives CDR1 SGDLS, CDR2 YYNGEE. CDR3 length: 16 residues. The trim removed 0 bases at V and 6 bases at J, leaving 6 bases unmatched. The complete variable domain, with remaining parts taken from reference TRBV9 and TRBJ2-2, reads DSGVTQTPKHLITATGQRVTLRCSPRSGDLSVYWYQQSLDQGLQFLIQYYNGEERAKGNILERFSAQQFPDLHSELNLSSLELGDSALYFCASSVAPSGVSGELFFGEGSRLTVL.

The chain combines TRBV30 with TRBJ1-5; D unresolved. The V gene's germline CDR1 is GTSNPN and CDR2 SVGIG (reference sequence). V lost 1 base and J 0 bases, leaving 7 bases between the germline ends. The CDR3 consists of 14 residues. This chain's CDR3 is CAWSGVYSNQPQHF. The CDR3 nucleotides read TGTGCCTGGAGTGGAGTCTATAGCAATCAGCCCCAGCATTTT.

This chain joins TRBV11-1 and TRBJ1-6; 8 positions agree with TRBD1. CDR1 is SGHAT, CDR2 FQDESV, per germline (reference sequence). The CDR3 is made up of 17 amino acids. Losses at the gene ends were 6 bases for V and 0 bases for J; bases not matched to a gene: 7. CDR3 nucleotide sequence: TGTGCCAGCAGACGGGACAGGCCTAGCTCCTATAATTCACCCCTCCACTTT. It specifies CASRRDRPSSYNSPLHF.

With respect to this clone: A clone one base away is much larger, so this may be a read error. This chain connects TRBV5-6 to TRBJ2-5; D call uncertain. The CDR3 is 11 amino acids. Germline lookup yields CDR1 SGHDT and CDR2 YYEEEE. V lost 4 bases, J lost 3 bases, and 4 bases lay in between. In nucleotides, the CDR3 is TGTGCCAGCAGCCGAGAAGAGACCCAGTACTTC. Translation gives CASSREETQYF.

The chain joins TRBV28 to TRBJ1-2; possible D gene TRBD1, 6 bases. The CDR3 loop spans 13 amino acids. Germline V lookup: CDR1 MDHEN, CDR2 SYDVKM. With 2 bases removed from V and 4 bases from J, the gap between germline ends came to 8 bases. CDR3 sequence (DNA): TGTGCCAGCAGTTTACCGGGGGCCTATGGCTACACCTTC. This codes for CASSLPGAYGYTF.

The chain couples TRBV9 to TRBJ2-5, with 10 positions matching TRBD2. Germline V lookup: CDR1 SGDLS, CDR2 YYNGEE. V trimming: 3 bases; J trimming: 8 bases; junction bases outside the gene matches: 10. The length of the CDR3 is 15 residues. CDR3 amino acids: CASSAEGSGGPTQYF. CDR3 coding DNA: TGTGCCAGCAGCGCAGAGGGTAGCGGGGGGCCAACCCAGTACTTC.

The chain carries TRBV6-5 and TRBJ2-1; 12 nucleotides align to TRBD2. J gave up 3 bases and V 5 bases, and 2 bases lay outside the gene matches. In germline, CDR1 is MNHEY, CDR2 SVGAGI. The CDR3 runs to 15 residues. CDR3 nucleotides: TGTGCCAGCAGTGGGGGACTAGCGGGCTACAATGAGCAGTTCTTC. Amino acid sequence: CASSGGLAGYNEQFF.

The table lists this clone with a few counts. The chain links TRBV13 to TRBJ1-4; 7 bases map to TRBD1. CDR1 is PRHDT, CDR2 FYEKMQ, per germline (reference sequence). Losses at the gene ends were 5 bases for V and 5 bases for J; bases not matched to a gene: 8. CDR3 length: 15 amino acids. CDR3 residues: CASSAGTDRNEKLFF. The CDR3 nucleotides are TGTGCCAGCAGCGCAGGGACAGACCGAAATGAAAAACTGTTTTTT.

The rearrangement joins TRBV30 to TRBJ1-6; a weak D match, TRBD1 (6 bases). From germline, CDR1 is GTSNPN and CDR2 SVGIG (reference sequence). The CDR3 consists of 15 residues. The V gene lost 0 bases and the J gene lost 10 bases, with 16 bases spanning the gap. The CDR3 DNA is TGTGCCTGGAGTGTAGAGGGAGGGGGTGGCTCACCCCTCCACTTT. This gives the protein CAWSVEGGGGSPLHF. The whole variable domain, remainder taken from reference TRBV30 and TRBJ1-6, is SQTIHQWPATLVQPVGSPLSLECTVEGTSNPNLYWYRQAAGRGLQLLFYSVGIGQISSEVPQNLSASRPQDRQFILSSKKLLLSDSGFYLCAWSVEGGGGSPLHFGNGTRLTVT.

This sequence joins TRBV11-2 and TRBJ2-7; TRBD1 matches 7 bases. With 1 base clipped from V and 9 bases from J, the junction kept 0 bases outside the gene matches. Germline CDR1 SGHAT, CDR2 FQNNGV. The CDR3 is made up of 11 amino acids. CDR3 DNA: TGTGCCAGCAGCTTAGGGGACAGGCAGTACTTC. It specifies CASSLGDRQYF. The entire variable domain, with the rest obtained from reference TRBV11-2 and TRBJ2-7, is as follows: EAGVAQSPRYKIIEKRQSVAFWCNPISGHATLYWYQQILGQGPKLLIQFQNNGVVDDSQLPKDRFSAERLKGVDSTLKIQPAKLEDSAVYLCASSLGDRQYFGPGTRLTVT.

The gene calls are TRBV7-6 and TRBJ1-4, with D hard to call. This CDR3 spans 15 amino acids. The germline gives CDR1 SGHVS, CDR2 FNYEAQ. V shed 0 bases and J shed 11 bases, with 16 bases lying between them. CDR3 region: CASSLAGEPLGKLFF. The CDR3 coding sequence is TGTGCCAGCAGCTTAGCTGGGGAGCCCCTGGGGAAACTGTTTTTT.

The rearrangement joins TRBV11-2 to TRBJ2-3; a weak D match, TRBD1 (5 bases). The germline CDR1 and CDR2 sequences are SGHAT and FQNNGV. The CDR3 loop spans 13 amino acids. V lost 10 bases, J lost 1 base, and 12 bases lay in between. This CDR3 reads CATDGARTDTQYF. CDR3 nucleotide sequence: TGTGCCACCGATGGGGCCCGCACAGATACGCAGTATTTT.

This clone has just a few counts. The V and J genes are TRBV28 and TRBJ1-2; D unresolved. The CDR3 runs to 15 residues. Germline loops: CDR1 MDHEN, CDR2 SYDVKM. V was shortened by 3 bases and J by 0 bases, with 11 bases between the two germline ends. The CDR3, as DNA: TGTGCCAGCAGTTTCCTTCGGACTTCTAACTATGGCTACACCTTC. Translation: CASSFLRTSNYGYTF.

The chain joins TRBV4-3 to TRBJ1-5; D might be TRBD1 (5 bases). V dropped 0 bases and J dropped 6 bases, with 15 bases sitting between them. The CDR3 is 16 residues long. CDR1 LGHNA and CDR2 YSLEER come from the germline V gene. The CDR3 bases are TGCGCCAGCAGCCAAGATTACGGGGGGGAAAGTCAGCCCCAGCATTTT. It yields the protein CASSQDYGGESQPQHF.

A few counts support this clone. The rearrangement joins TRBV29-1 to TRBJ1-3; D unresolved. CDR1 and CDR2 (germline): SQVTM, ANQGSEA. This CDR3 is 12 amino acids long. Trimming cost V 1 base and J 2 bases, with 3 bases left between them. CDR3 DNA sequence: TGCAGCGTTGAAGTAGCTGGAAACACCATATATTTT. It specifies CSVEVAGNTIYF. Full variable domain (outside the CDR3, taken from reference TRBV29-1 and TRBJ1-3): SAVISQKPSRDICQRGTSLTIQCQVDSQVTMMFWYRQQPGQSLTLIATANQGSEATYESGFVIDKFPISRPNLTFSTLTVSNMSPEDSSIYLCSVEVAGNTIYFGEGSWLTVV.

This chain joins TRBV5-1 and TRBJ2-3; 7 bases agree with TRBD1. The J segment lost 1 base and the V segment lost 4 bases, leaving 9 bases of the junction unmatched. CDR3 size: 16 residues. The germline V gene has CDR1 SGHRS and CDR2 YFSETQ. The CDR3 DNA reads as TGCGCCAGCAGCATCAAGACAGGGACGGGCACAGATACGCAGTATTTT. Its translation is CASSIKTGTGTDTQYF.